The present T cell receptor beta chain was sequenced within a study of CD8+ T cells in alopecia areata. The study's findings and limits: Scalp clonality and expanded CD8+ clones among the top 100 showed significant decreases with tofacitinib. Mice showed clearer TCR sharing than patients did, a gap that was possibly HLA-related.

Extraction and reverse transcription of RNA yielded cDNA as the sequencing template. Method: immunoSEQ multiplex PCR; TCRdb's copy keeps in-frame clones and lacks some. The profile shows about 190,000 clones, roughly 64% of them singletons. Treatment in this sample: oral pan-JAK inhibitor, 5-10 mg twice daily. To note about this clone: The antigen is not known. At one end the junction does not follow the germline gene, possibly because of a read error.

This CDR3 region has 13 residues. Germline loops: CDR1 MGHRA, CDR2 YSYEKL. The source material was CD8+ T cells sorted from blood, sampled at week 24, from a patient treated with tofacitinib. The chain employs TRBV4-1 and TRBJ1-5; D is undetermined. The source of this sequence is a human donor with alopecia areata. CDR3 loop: CASSQAVNKPQHF. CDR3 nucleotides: TGCGCCAGCAGCCAAGCCGTCAATAAGCCCCAGCATTTT.